Given below is one T cell receptor (beta chain) in context. The antigen is not known. The sample comes from a study of graft-versus-host responses after intestinal transplantation. Libraries were prepared by immunoSEQ multiplex PCR; TCRdb keeps only in-frame clonotypes and omits some of them. The data contain more than 85,000 clones, about 93% of them seen just once; the ten biggest clones take up around 0.55%. Per the germline V gene, CDR1 is SGHRS and CDR2 is YFSETQ. J lost 2 bases, V lost 0 bases, and 12 bases had no gene match. CDR3 length: 18 residues. The V call is TRBV5-1, the J call TRBJ2-3; 7 nucleotides align to TRBD2. Material: unstimulated CD8+ T cells sorted from spleen or lymph node cells, obtained before intestinal transplant. This sequence originates from a human donor who received an intestinal transplant. Here the CDR3 reads CASSLEWGGRFPTDTQYF. CDR3 nucleotide sequence: TGCGCCAGCAGCTTGGAGTGGGGCGGGAGATTTCCCACAGATACGCAGTATTTT.